This entry lists 7 T cell receptor beta chains sequenced from one sample in a study of blood T cell repertoires in COVID-19. Here immunoSEQ multiplex PCR was the method, and the copy in TCRdb shows in-frame clones only, minus some. Of around 170,000 clones listed, 70% to 90% were seen once; the top ten hold 4% to 5%. The sample taken for sequencing was peripheral blood. All receptors come from a woman aged 30 to 39 with acute or convalescent COVID-19.

The chain combines TRBV7-3 with TRBJ1-1, with D unclear. The V gene's germline CDR1 is SGHTA and CDR2 FQGTGA. V gave up 5 bases and J gave up 8 bases, with 6 bases separating them. The CDR3 totals 10 residues. CDR3 nucleotides: TGTGCCAGCAGCCTAGCAGAAGCTTTCTTT. This gives the protein CASSLAEAFF.

For this clone: The same CDR3 also results from other DNA sequences found in this sample. The chain carries TRBV5-1 and TRBJ2-3, with TRBD1 as a possible D gene (5 bases). Per germline, CDR1 SGHRS and CDR2 YFSETQ. The ends were cut back, 3 bases at V and 0 bases at J, with 5 bases in the middle. This CDR3 contains 13 residues. Written as DNA, the CDR3 is TGCGCCAGCAGCTGGACAAGCACAGATACGCAGTATTTT. It yields the protein CASSWTSTDTQYF.

This clone was picked up one time. The rearrangement joins TRBV27 to TRBJ2-7; D gene ambiguous. The CDR3 is made up of 12 amino acids. Trimming took 6 bases from V and 5 from J, leaving 11 bases between them. In germline, CDR1 is MNHEY, CDR2 SMNVEV (reference sequence). CDR3 in amino acids: CASRSSSDEQYF. The CDR3 DNA reads as TGTGCCAGCAGGAGTTCGAGTGACGAGCAGTACTTC.

CDR3 residues: CASSSGQGGNEQFF. The CDR3 DNA sequence: TGCGCCAGCAGCTCGGGACAGGGAGGGAATGAGCAGTTCTTC. This chain links TRBV5-1 with TRBJ2-1; 9 nucleotides agree with TRBD1. The CDR3 is made up of 14 amino acids. V was pared by 3 bases and J by 7 bases, with 5 bases of the junction left unmatched. Germline CDR1 SGHRS, CDR2 YFSETQ.

The chain is built from TRBV27 and TRBJ2-5; possible D gene TRBD2, 6 bases. V was clipped by 0 bases and J by 4 bases, with 12 bases between them. Looked up from germline, CDR1 is MNHEY and CDR2 is SMNVEV (reference sequence). The CDR3 extends over 15 amino acids. The CDR3 here is CASSLSGGPGETQYF. CDR3 nucleotide sequence: TGTGCCAGCAGTTTATCCGGGGGTCCGGGAGAGACCCAGTACTTC.

The V and J genes are TRBV2 and TRBJ2-2; 7 nucleotides match TRBD2. Germline lookup yields CDR1 SNHLY and CDR2 FYNNEI. With V trimmed by 4 bases and J by 9 bases, 11 bases remained unmatched. The length of the CDR3 is 15 residues. CDR3 region: CASSGTSSGRRELFF. The CDR3 DNA follows: TGTGCCAGCAGTGGGACTAGTTCCGGAAGAAGGGAGCTGTTTTTT.

Points on this clone: At one end the junction does not follow the germline gene, possibly because of a read error. The chain has TRBV7-8 and TRBJ1-1; D remains ambiguous. Germline values: CDR1 SGHVS, CDR2 FQNEAQ. CDR3 size: 12 residues. The CDR3 sequence is CASRRMNTKAFF. The CDR3 nucleotides are TGTGCCAGCCGACGGATGAACACTAAAGCTTTCTTT.